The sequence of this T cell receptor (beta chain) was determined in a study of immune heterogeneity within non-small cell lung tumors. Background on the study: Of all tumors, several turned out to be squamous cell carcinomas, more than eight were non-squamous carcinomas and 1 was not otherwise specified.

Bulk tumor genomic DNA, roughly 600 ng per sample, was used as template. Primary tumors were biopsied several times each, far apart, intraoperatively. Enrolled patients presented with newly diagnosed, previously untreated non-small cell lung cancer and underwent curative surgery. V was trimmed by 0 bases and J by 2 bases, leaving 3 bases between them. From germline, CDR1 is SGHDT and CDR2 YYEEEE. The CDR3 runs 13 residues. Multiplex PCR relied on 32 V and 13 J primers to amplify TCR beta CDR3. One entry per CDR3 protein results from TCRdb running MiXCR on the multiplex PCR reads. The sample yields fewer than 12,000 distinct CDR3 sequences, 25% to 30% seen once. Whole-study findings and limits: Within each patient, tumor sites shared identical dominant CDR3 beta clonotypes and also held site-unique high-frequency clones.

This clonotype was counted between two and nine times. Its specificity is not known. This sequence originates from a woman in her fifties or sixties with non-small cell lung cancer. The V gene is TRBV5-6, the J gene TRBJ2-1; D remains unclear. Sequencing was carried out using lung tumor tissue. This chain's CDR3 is CASSLGPYNEQFF. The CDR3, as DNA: TGTGCCAGCAGCTTGGGACCCTACAATGAGCAGTTCTTC.